The T cell receptor (beta chain) under discussion was sequenced for a study of Graves' ophthalmopathy and Graves' hyperthyroidism (dated by TCRdb to about 2018). Some background on the complete study: Peripheral blood was collected at initial diagnosis, prior to any treatment. In total, some 130 blood samples were TCR-sequenced: around 42 ophthalmopathy, some 72 hyperthyroidism and some 17 hyperthyroidism-to-ophthalmopathy patients. T-cell repertoires of thyroid tissue and blood were compared in five or six hyperthyroidism patients. The study used TCR beta repertoire signatures to distinguish Graves' ophthalmopathy from Graves' hyperthyroidism and to predict progression to ophthalmopathy. An independent validation cohort was composed of 18 hyperthyroidism patients and 17 patients who later progressed from hyperthyroidism to ophthalmopathy. To explore V-J signatures distinguishing ophthalmopathy from hyperthyroidism, a discovery set of some 100 patients (fewer than 45 ophthalmopathy, 57 stable hyperthyroidism) was enrolled. Following sampling, methimazole starting at 30 mg daily was administered to hyperthyroidism patients, and high-dose intravenous methylprednisolone was administered to ophthalmopathy patients.

General study outcomes and caveats: The 13-signature model separated ophthalmopathy from stable hyperthyroidism with roughly 88% sensitivity and around 84% specificity in cross-validation, and 80%/75% in the test set. No statistical method was used to predetermine the sample size, and group allocation was not hidden from the investigators. In validation, the model predicted ophthalmopathy progression with about 64% sensitivity and 72.22% specificity; 12 predicted patients were CT-confirmed with GO in a median of about 6.2 months. Most expanded thyroid clonotypes with frequency above 0.001 were also detected in blood, suggesting blood repertoires may reflect the thyroid immune response.

For repertoire sequencing, TCR beta CDR3 regions were amplified from RNA transcripts. A first-round RT-PCR used HTBI primers with the Qiagen OneStep RT-PCR kit, followed by a second-round multiplex PCR, size selection and purification. The libraries underwent paired-end sequencing with 100 bp reads on an Illumina HiSeq2000. In the source study's methods: SOAPnuke was used for read processing, and reads with adapters, uncalled bases, a mean Phred below 15, or no exact constant-primer or identifier match were discarded. COPE v1.2.5 was used to merge high-quality paired reads. Each unique nucleotide sequence was treated as a clonotype, and MiTCR v1.1 was used to align the clonotypes to the IMGT TRB V, D and J references. Analysis was restricted to V-J combinations with a frequency above 0.0001, which covered roughly 99% of repertoires. A TCR clonal expansion and chaos score per V-J combination was defined as the ratio of F50 clonal expansion to chaos observed in the TCRdist matrix. Welch's t-statistics and random forest were used to reduce the features to approximately 13 V-J combinations, which were then used as input to a naive Bayes classifier. The similarity between thyroid and blood repertoires was quantified using the Morisita-Horn index. Using fastp trimming at Q25 and MiXCR clonotype assembly, TCRdb reanalyzed the public sequencing data and kept in-frame beta chains. One record per CDR3 amino acid sequence lists the most common genes and DNA. Here the V and J calls rest on TCRdb's processing, not on the authors' analysis. The sample table contains a few hundred thousand distinct CDR3 sequences; only one count was recorded for 17% of them. The ten top clones hold roughly 2.4% of the sample.

A patient counted as having stable hyperthyroidism if there was no progression to ophthalmopathy within 18 months of follow-up. Hyperthyroidism patients were newly diagnosed, were aged 18 to 65 years, and had a disease duration under 2 months. Anyone with other autoimmune diseases, uncontrolled infections, pregnancy or lactation was excluded from the study. Clinical symptoms, serum thyroxine, TRAb, thyroid ultrasound and orbital computed tomography formed the basis of the diagnosis. Using Ficoll-Paque density gradient centrifugation, PBMCs were isolated from less than 13 ml of fresh peripheral blood. Total RNA was extracted with Trizol reagent and quality-checked on an Agilent 2100 Bioanalyzer. The germline V gene provides CDR1 MDHEN and CDR2 SYDVKM. Trimming removed 5 bases from V and 2 bases from J; the gene matches leave 8 bases unexplained. The CDR3 goes from the cysteine to the phenylalanine over 15 residues. CDR3 DNA is the only sequence kept; it has 45 bases, read in frame from the first base.

This clonotype has ten or more counts. Its antigen is currently not known. Base qualities are not recorded, but no much larger clone differs from it by a single base. The chain links TRBV28 with TRBJ2-5; 7 central nucleotides agree with TRBD1. The specimen sequenced was peripheral blood. This clonotype originated in an adult woman with stable Graves' hyperthyroidism. CDR3 loop: CASSPLTGSQETQYF. The bases are TGTGCCAGCAGTCCCCTGACAGGGTCTCAAGAGACCCAGTACTTC.